This TCR beta chain is from a study of blood T cell repertoires in COVID-19. Here immunoSEQ multiplex PCR was the method, and the copy in TCRdb shows in-frame clones only, minus some. The profile shows 150,000 or so clones, around 81% of them singletons. With 3 bases clipped from V and 3 bases from J, the junction kept 8 bases outside the gene matches. The germline V gene has CDR1 DFQATT and CDR2 SNEGSKA (reference sequence). The length of the CDR3 is 15 residues. Sequencing was done on a sample of peripheral blood. This receptor was identified in a human donor in a cohort sampled during active COVID-19. This chain uses TRBV20-1 with TRBJ2-3; 8 bases match TRBD1. Here the CDR3 reads CSASAGQGATDTQYF. The CDR3 DNA is TGCAGTGCTAGTGCAGGACAGGGAGCAACAGATACGCAGTATTTT.